One TCR beta chain is described in this entry. The germline V and J ends were trimmed by 4 bases and 3 bases, with 12 bases remaining between them. This CDR3 is built from 14 residues. CDR1 and CDR2 (germline): SGHDT, YYEEEE. Libraries were prepared by immunoSEQ multiplex PCR; TCRdb keeps only in-frame clonotypes and omits some of them. Of 20,000 to 25,000 clones listed, roughly 90% are singletons. The record originates from a study of T cells in localized non-small cell lung cancer. V and J are TRBV5-6 and TRBJ2-3; the D is unclear. This receptor was obtained from a man aged 40 to 70 with stage II lung adenocarcinoma. This material consisted of PBMCs, taken before any cancer treatment. DNA of the CDR3: TGTGCCAGCAGCAGTGGGGTGGGGACAGATACGCAGTATTTT. Translating gives CASSSGVGTDTQYF.